A selection of T cell receptor beta chains follows, all from one sample in a study of blood T cell repertoires in COVID-19. Sequencing used immunoSEQ multiplex PCR; TCRdb keeps in-frame clones, though not all of them. The sample lists roughly 320,000 clones; 90% to 95% were seen once. Input material: PBMCs or T cells enriched from blood (not recorded which). The source is a woman under 40 who had been exposed to COVID-19. CDR3s leave out the opening cysteine and the closing phenylalanine or tryptophan. A D gene is named only where the DNA matches it firmly. For some rows the clone size is stated as once, few or many, or as a class when expanded; others skip it.

d_call clone_size v_call cdr3_aa
TRBD1 - TRBV3-1/TRBV3-2 ASSPRGLANEKLF
TRBD2 - TRBV5-1 ASSPTGLAGGGETQY
- - TRBV4-2 ASSPVLDSNQPQH
- - TRBV5-6 ASSSTDGADTQY
TRBD2 - TRBV5-1 ASSLDTRGGPTSYNEQF
- - TRBV27 ASSLGLWNTEAF
TRBD1 - TRBV6-1 ASAGQGNTEAF
TRBD1 - TRBV2 ASSGGGTGGADGYT
TRBD2 - TRBV5-6 ASSFAPGGNEQF
- - TRBV5-4 ASSTVSGNTIY
- - TRBV7-9 ASSFNGSNQPQH
- - TRBV29-1 SPEGYT
- - TRBV2 ASSALSGNQPQH
- - TRBV5-1 ASSPESDAGWKLF
- - TRBV5-1 ASSLGPGGGGEKLF
- - TRBV4-3 ASRHGGESGYT
TRBD1 - TRBV27 ASSSIRDRSGYT
TRBD1 - TRBV6-2/TRBV6-3 ASSPTGTGVYQPQH
- - TRBV19 ASTSVGGGRDGQPQH
- - TRBV11-3 ASSSRGDSYNEQF
TRBD2 - TRBV5-1 ASSLVLAGDNEQF
- - TRBV6-5 ASRATAWNTEAF
TRBD1 - TRBV2 ASSHRGGQPQH
TRBD1 - TRBV4-2 ASSQEQGFRETQY
TRBD1 - TRBV4-1 ASSPLPGQTSGANVLT
- - TRBV14 ASSHGGAANEKLF
- - TRBV6-6 ATLRRQGTEAF
- - TRBV4-1 ASSQGQAGGGETQY
- - TRBV7-3 ASSPSLSSMETQY
- - TRBV18 ASSPDLNTEAF
- - TRBV2 ASRGGGVKLF
TRBD2 - TRBV7-6 ASRSGTTRETQY
TRBD1 - TRBV28 ASSLYFDRGPNYGYT
- once TRBV19 ASSQQVLNTEAF
TRBD1 - TRBV25-1 ASSPQGANYGYT
- - TRBV10-3 AARTVRDGELF
TRBD1 once TRBV27 ASSSSPGQAPTEAF
TRBD1 once TRBV7-9 ATHPGGSSYNSPLH
- few TRBV6-4 ASRQAAGTSTDTQY
TRBD1 once TRBV4-1 ASSPGQGINSPLH
- - TRBV9 ASSVEGGGAGLNGYT
- - TRBV7-9 ASSLDRDGNYEQY
TRBD1 - TRBV5-6 ASSPFGTGGIQPQH